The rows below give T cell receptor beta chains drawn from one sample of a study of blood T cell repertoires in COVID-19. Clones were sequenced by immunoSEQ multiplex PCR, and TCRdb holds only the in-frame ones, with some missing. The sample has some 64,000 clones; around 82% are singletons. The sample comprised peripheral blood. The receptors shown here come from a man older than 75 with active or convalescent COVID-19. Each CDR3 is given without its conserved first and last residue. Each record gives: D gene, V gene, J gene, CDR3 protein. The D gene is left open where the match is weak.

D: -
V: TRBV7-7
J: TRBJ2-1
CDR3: ASSLDRPGEQF

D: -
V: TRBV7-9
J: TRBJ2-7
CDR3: ASSSWQGTYEQY

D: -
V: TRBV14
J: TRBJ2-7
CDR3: ASSQEWGRRGSEQY

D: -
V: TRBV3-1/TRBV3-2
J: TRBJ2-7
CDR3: ASSQPGHSYEQY

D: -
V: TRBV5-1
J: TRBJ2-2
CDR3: ASSLTIGQGSTGELF

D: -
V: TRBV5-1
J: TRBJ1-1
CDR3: ASSMGLNTEAF

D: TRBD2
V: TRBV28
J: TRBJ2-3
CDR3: ASGKVAGFLLTDTQY

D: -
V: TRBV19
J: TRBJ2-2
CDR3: ASSIGAGTATGELF

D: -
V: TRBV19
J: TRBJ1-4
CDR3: ASSYWGGPLEEKLF

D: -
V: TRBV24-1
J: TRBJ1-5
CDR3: ATSGYRRRSNQPQH

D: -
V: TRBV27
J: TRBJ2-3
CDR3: ASKSGSTDTQY

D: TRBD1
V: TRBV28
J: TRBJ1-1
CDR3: ASRNPGGGTEAF

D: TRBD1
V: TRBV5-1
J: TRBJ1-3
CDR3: ASSWVGTGSGNTIY

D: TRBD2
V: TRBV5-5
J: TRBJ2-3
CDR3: ASSFVTSGGYTDTQY

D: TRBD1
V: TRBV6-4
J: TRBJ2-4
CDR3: ASRQGAKVAKNIQY

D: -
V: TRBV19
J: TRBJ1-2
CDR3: ASSIPGGNYYGYT

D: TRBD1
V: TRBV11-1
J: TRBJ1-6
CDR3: ASSPGQASPLH

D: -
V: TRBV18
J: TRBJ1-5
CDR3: ASSTGSDQPQH

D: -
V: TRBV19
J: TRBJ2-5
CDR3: ASSQGGQETQY

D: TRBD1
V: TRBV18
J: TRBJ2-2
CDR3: ASSPAGGNTGELF

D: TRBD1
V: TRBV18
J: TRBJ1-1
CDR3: ASSLQGSGTEAF

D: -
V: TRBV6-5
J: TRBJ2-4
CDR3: ASSSTGKAKNIQY

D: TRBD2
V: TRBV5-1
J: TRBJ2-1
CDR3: ASSLPTSGSTNEQF

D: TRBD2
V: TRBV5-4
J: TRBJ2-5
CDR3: ASSPGGASETQY

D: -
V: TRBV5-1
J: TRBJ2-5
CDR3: ASSPAPGETQY

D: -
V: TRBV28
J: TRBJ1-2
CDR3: ASSPPTYGYT

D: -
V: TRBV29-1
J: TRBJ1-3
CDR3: SVGVGGTLGNTIY

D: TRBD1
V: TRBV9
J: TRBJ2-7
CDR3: ASSATGGYEQY

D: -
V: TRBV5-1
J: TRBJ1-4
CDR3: ASSFGDRFGSEKLF

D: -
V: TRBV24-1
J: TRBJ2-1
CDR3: ATSEARGSYNEQF

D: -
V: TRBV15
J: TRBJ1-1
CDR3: ATSRVREGNTEAF

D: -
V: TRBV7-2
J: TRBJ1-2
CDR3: ASSLGQNYGYT

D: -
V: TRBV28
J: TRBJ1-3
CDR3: ASSLIGNTIY

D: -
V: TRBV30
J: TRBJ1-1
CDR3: AWSVAPRTRSNTEAF

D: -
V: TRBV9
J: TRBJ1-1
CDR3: ASSAGTPRGNTEAF

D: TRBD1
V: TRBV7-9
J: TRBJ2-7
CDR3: ASSLGQGLSYEQY

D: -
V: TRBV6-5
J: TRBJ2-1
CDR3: ASSHVLSSYNEQF

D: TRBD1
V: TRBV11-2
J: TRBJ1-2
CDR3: ASSSRKDRAGWGYT

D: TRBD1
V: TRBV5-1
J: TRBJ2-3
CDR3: ASRLTGATDTQY

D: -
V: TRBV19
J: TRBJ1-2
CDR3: ASSIEETVYGYT

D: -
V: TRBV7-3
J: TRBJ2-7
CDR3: ASRHGVSYEQY

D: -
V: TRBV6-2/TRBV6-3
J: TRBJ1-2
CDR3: ASRPHQAGNYGYT

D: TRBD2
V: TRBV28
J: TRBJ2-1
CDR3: ASSLLGGGLVFYNEQF

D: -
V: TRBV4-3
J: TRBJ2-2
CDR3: ASSQDLGTGELF

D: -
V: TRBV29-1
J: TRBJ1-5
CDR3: SVELQEGSSVAQH

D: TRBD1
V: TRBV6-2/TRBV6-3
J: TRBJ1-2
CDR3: ASSYSTGDGYT

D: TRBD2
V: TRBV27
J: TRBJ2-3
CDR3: ATKAGVKTDTQY

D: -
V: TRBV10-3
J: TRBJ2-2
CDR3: AISQGALGNTGELF

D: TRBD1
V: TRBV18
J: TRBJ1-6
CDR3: ASSRTGTGSPLH

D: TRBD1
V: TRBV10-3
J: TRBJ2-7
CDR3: AITAGQVRDEQY

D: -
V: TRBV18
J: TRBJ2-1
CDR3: ASSPSSGDYNEQF

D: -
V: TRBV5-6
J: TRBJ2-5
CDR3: ASSRTLLQETQY